Below, 8 T cell receptor beta chains from the same sample are listed, as sequenced in a study of spatial heterogeneity in lung cancer. Time point reported: blood at routine non-recurrence follow-up after resection. Unsorted tumor, nontumor lung tissue or cryopreserved PBMC supplied the whole RNA. TCRdb reprocessed the 5' RACE reads with MiXCR, giving one entry per CDR3 protein. The data contain under 150,000 distinct CDR3 sequences, approximately 12% of them singletons. Sequenced here: PBMCs, sampled at follow-up. Receptor source: a male donor with early-stage non-small cell lung cancer.

This chain uses TRBV5-1 with TRBJ1-6; D remains unclear. V shed 4 bases and J shed 5 bases, with 16 bases lying between them. Germline CDR1 is SGHRS and CDR2 is YFSETQ. The CDR3 has 16 amino acids. The CDR3 loop reads CASSNEPRADNSPLHF. DNA for the CDR3: TGCGCCAGCAGCAATGAACCCCGGGCCGATAATTCACCCCTCCACTTT.

Many counts were recorded for this clonotype. Here the CDR3 DNA reads TGTGCCAGCAGCGAGACAGGGGGGAGCTCCTACAATGAGCAGTTCTTC. This translates into CASSETGGSSYNEQFF. The chain recombines TRBV7-6 with TRBJ2-1; 9 bases are shared with TRBD1. Trimming took 5 bases from V and 0 from J; bases not matched to a gene: 5. CDR1 and CDR2 (germline): SGHVS, FNYEAQ. The CDR3 contains 16 residues.

This sequence joins TRBV12-3 or TRBV12-4 and TRBJ1-5, with 7 bases lining up with TRBD1. This CDR3 has 15 residues. The V and J ends lost 5 bases and 2 bases, in that order; junction bases with no gene match: 6. The CDR3 nucleotides read TGTGCCAGCAGTCCTATAACAGGGGGCAATCAGCCCCAGCATTTT. Protein sequence: CASSPITGGNQPQHF.

This clonotype was seen a few times. The chain is built from TRBV20-1 and TRBJ1-2; D might be TRBD1 (5 bases). Trimming removed 3 bases at V and 6 bases at J, with 14 bases between. CDR1 is DFQATT, CDR2 SNEGSKA, per germline (reference sequence). CDR3 size: 13 residues. CDR3: CSASLGGLHGYTF. CDR3 DNA: TGCAGTGCTAGCTTGGGGGGTTTACATGGCTACACCTTC.

V usage is TRBV3-1 and J usage is TRBJ2-1; 8 nucleotides agree with TRBD2. The J segment lost 3 bases and the V segment lost 0 bases, leaving 1 base of the junction unmatched. Germline V lookup: CDR1 LGHDT, CDR2 YNNKEL (reference sequence). The CDR3 length is 15 residues. The CDR3 nucleotides read TGTGCCAGCAGCCAAGATGCGGGGGGCTACAATGAGCAGTTCTTC. Protein sequence: CASSQDAGGYNEQFF.

This clonotype was picked up many times. This rearrangement joins TRBV6-6 to TRBJ2-5; D unresolved. V was trimmed by 0 bases and J by 5 bases, leaving 10 bases between them. This CDR3 is built from 14 residues. Germline-derived CDR1 and CDR2 are MNHNY and SVGAGI (reference sequence). Here the CDR3 reads CASSYSRSVETQYF. DNA of the CDR3: TGTGCCAGCAGTTACTCGAGATCAGTGGAGACCCAGTACTTC.

This clonotype has more than one count but fewer than ten. J is TRBJ2-2 and V is TRBV19, with D tentatively TRBD1 or TRBD2 (6 bases each). The V end was cut by 5 bases, the J end by 5 bases, with 12 bases between. Germline V CDR1 and CDR2: LNHDA, SQIVND (reference sequence). The CDR3 sequence is 14 residues long. CDR3 sequence: CASSPGARTGELFF. Written as DNA, the CDR3 is TGTGCCAGTAGTCCGGGGGCACGGACCGGGGAGCTGTTTTTT.

The J gene is TRBJ2-7, the V gene TRBV23-1; D gene uncertain. TRBV23-1 has ORF status, its function being uncertain. Trimming left V 3 bases short and J 0 bases short, with 12 bases between. This CDR3 has 15 amino acids. CDR3 coding DNA: TGCGCCAGCAGTCAGAGGTCCGGACGCTCCTACGAGCAGTACTTC. Protein: CASSQRSGRSYEQYF.